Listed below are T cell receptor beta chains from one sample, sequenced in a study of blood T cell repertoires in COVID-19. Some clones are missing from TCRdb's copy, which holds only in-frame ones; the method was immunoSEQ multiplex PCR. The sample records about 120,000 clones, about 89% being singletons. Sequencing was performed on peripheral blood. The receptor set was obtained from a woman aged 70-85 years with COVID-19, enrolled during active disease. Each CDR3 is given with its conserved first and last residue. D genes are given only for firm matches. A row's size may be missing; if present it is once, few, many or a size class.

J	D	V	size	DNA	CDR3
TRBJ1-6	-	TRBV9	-	TGTGCCAGCAGCGTAGTCGGCGGGCGGTACTATAATTCACCCCTCCACTTT	CASSVVGGRYYNSPLHF
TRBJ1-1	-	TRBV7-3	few	TGTGCCAGCAGCCAGGGGAACGGCGAAGCTTTCTTT	CASSQGNGEAFF
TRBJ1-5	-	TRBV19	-	TGTGCCAGTAGTGCCCAGGGGATGGAGCCCCAGCATTTT	CASSAQGMEPQHF
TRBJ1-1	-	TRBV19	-	TGTGCCAGTAGTAAAAAAAACTCATTGAACACTGAAGCTTTCTTT	CASSKKNSLNTEAFF
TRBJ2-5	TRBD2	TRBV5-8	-	TGTGCCACACAATTAGGGCTAGCGGGGATAGAGACCCAGTACTTC	CATQLGLAGIETQYF
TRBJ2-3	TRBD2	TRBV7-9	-	TGTGCCAGCAGCTATGGACTAGCGCAAAGCACAGATACGCAGTATTTT	CASSYGLAQSTDTQYF
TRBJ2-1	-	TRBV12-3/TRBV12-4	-	TGTGCCAGCAGTCTTCAAGTGGGGCGGTTCTTC	CASSLQVGRFF
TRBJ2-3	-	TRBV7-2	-	TGTGCCAGCAGCTCCGGGACTAGCACAGATACGCAGTATTTT	CASSSGTSTDTQYF
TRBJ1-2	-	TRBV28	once	TGTGCCAGCAGTTTATCTTCGGGTGTTGGGGGCTACACCTTC	CASSLSSGVGGYTF
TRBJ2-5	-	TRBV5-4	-	TGTGCCAGCAGCTTGGGTGGGCTGGGCCAAGAGACCCAGTACTTC	CASSLGGLGQETQYF
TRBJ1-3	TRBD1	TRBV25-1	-	TGTGCCAGCAGCTGGGGACAGGGTTACACCATATATTTT	CASSWGQGYTIYF
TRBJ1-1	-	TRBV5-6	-	TGTGCCAGCAGCTTGGGGGCAGGGGAGGGCACTGAAGCTTTCTTT	CASSLGAGEGTEAFF
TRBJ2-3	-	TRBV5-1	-	TGCGCCAGCAGCTTGGACAGGCGCACAGATACGCAGTATTTT	CASSLDRRTDTQYF
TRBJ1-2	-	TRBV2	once	TGTGCCAGCATGCCCCCGGGAAACAGCGCTTACTATGGCTACACCTTC	CASMPPGNSAYYGYTF
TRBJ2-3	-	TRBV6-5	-	TGTGCCAGCCGAAGTTCGCAGAGCACAGATACGCAGTATTTT	CASRSSQSTDTQYF
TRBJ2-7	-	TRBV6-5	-	TGTGCCAGCAGTTACTCCATCAGTGACTACGAGCAGTACTTC	CASSYSISDYEQYF
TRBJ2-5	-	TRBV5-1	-	TGCGCCAGCAGCTCCATGAGCGGCACCAGGGAGACCCAGTACTTC	CASSSMSGTRETQYF
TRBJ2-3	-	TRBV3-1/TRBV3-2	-	TGTGCCAGCAGCCCATCTATGGATACGCAGTATTTT	CASSPSMDTQYF
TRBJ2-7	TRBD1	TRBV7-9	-	TGTGCCAGCAGCTTAGCGGGACAGTACGAGCAGTACTTC	CASSLAGQYEQYF
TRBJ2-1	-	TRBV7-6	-	TGTGCCAGCAGCTTAGGGGACTGGATCTACAATGAGCAGTTCTTC	CASSLGDWIYNEQFF
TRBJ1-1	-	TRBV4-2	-	TGTGCCAGCAGCCAAGGGAGGGCTGATGAAGCTTTCTTT	CASSQGRADEAFF
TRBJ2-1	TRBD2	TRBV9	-	TGTGCCAGCAGCACGAGACTAGCGGGGTCCTACAATGAGCAGTTCTTC	CASSTRLAGSYNEQFF
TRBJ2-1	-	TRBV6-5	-	TGTGCCAGCAGCTGGGAACATCAGAGGGATGAGCAGTTCTTC	CASSWEHQRDEQFF
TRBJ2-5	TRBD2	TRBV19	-	TGTGCCAGTACCGTAGCGGGGGCACAAGAGACCCAGTACTTC	CASTVAGAQETQYF
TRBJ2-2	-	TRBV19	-	TGTGCCAGTAGTATACTGGCTAGCAGCAACACCGGGGAGCTGTTTTTT	CASSILASSNTGELFF
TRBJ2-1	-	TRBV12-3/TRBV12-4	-	TGTGCCAGCAGTTTTCTAGAAAACAATGAGCAGTTCTTC	CASSFLENNEQFF
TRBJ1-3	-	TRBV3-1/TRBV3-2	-	TGTGCCAGCAGCCCAAGGAGGGGAGCTGGAAACACCATATATTTT	CASSPRRGAGNTIYF
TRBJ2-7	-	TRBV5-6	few	TGTGCCAGCAGCTTGATCGGCAGGGCGGGGGAGCAGTACTTC	CASSLIGRAGEQYF
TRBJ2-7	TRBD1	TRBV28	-	TGTGCCAGCGGCATCGACAGGGCCGCTAGAATAACAACCTACGAGCAGTACTTC	CASGIDRAARITTYEQYF
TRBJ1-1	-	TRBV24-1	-	TGTGCCACTAAAGGACAGCATAACACTGAAGCTTTCTTT	CATKGQHNTEAFF
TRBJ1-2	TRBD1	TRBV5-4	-	TGTGCCAGCAGCCGTGGGGCCAGTCCGGGACAGGGGGCCCATGGCTACACCTTC	CASSRGASPGQGAHGYTF
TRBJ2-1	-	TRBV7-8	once	TGTGCCAGCAGCTTATTCTCTAGGAGCTCCTACAATGAGCAGTTCTTC	CASSLFSRSSYNEQFF
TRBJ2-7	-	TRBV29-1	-	TGCAGCGTTGGTGGAACAACAGGATATCGATCCTACGAGCAGTACTTC	CSVGGTTGYRSYEQYF
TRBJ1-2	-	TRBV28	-	TGTGCCAGCAGTTTGGAACAGGTGACTAACTATGGCTACACCTTC	CASSLEQVTNYGYTF
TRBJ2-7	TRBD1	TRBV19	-	TGTGCCAGTAGCCAAACAAAAGGGACAGGGGTTGACGAGCAGTACTTC	CASSQTKGTGVDEQYF
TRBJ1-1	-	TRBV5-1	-	TGCGCCAGCAGCTTAACTCTAACAGGACCGCTGAACACTGAAGCTTTCTTT	CASSLTLTGPLNTEAFF
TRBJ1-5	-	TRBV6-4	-	TGTGCCAGCAGTGCCGAGGCGGAGGGCAATCAGCCCCAGCATTTT	CASSAEAEGNQPQHF
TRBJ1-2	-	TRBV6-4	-	TGTGCCAGAAATTCAAGCTGGCAGGGGCGAGATCCTAACTATGGCTACACCTTC	CARNSSWQGRDPNYGYTF
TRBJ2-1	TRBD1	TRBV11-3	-	TGTGCCAGCAGCCGCGGTGTGGGACAGGGGGTTTATGAGCAGTTCTTC	CASSRGVGQGVYEQFF
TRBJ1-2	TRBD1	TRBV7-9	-	TGTGCCAGCAGCTTAGCACGGACAGGGGTTAACTATGGCTACACCTTC	CASSLARTGVNYGYTF
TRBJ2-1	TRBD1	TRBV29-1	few	TGCAGCGTTGACAGGGGGCGGATTGGCGGTGAGCAGTTCTTC	CSVDRGRIGGEQFF
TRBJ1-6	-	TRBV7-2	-	TGTGCCAGCAGCTTAGTTCCGGGGATCTCACCCCTCCACTTT	CASSLVPGISPLHF
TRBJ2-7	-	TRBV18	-	TGTGCCAGCTCACCGGGGGGTTTGGGAGAGCAGTACTTC	CASSPGGLGEQYF
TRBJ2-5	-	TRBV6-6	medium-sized	TGTGCCAGCAACCCACAGGAACAAGAGACCCAGTACTTC	CASNPQEQETQYF
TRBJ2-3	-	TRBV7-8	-	TGTGCCAGCAGCTTAGTGGCGGGCCCTATCACAGATACGCAGTATTTT	CASSLVAGPITDTQYF
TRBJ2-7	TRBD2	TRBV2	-	TGTGCCAGCAGGCAAGCCGGGACTAGCGGGGGCTACGAGCAGTACTTC	CASRQAGTSGGYEQYF
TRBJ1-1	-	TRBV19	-	TGTGCCAGTAGTCCCAAATCTGGGGCTGTCACTGAAGCTTTCTTT	CASSPKSGAVTEAFF
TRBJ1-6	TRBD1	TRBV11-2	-	TGTGCCAGCAGCTTAGTTCTGGGACAGGGGATGTGGAATTCACCCCTCCACTTT	CASSLVLGQGMWNSPLHF
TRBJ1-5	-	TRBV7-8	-	TGTGCCAGCAGCGCCGACGGACATAGCAATCAGCCCCAGCATTTT	CASSADGHSNQPQHF
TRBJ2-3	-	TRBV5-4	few	TGTGCCAGCAGCTTGGATCGTCCAAGCGGGCCAGATACGCAGTATTTT	CASSLDRPSGPDTQYF
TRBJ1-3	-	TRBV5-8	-	TGTGCCAGCAGCTTGGGCAGGGCGCATGGAAACACCATATATTTT	CASSLGRAHGNTIYF
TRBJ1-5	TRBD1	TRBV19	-	TGTGCCAGTAGCTGGACAGGGGAAAACAATCAGCCCCAGCATTTT	CASSWTGENNQPQHF
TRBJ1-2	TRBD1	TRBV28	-	TGTGCCAGCAGGGGAACCGGGACAGGGGTCTATGGCTACACCTTC	CASRGTGTGVYGYTF
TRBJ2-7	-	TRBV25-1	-	TGTGCCAGCAGTGATAGGGAGGGGGGGAAAAACTACGAGCAGTACTTC	CASSDREGGKNYEQYF
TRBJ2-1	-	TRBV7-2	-	TGTGCCAGCAAACTTAGCGGTGGGGGGACCTACAATGAGCAGTTCTTC	CASKLSGGGTYNEQFF
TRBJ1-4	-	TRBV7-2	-	TGTGCCAGCAGCTTAGGAGAAGGGGGATATCATGAAAAACTGTTTTTT	CASSLGEGGYHEKLFF